A selection of T cell receptor beta chains follows, all from one sample in a study of blood T cells in healthy people across ages. TCRdb used MiXCR to reprocess the 5' RACE reads, holding one entry per CDR3 protein. The profile covers about 830,000 distinct CDR3 sequences, with 55% to 65% appearing a single time and around a quarter taken by the ten largest. The source material was blood. The receptors derive from a man aged 25 to 40 in good health. Both conserved end residues are part of each CDR3. Each record gives: clone size, D gene, V gene, J gene, CDR3 protein, CDR3 DNA. D genes are given only for firm matches. Size tells how often a clone was seen (once, few, many) or the class of an expanded clone, and some rows leave it out.

many,-,TRBV7-2,TRBJ2-3,CASSLARGTDTQYF,TGTGCCAGCAGTTTAGCCAGGGGTACAGATACGCAGTATTTT
-,TRBD2,TRBV4-2,TRBJ2-1,CASSHRGGEDNEQFF,TGTGCCAGCAGCCACCGGGGAGGGGAGGACAATGAGCAGTTCTTC
few,-,TRBV2,TRBJ1-2,CASRERILNYGYTF,TGTGCCAGCAGGGAAAGAATTTTGAACTATGGCTACACCTTC
few,-,TRBV6-7,TRBJ1-5,CASSYPKQGEQPQHF,TGTGCCAGCAGTTACCCCAAACAGGGAGAGCAGCCCCAGCATTTT
-,-,TRBV12-3/TRBV12-4,TRBJ2-3,CASRDRTGRSTQYF,TGTGCCAGCAGGGACCGGACGGGACGGTCTACGCAGTATTTT
many,-,TRBV7-3,TRBJ2-1,CASSLAAYNEQFF,TGTGCCAGCAGCTTAGCGGCCTACAATGAGCAGTTCTTC
-,-,TRBV28,TRBJ2-7,CASSAPGEPYEQYF,TGTGCCAGCAGTGCCCCGGGGGAACCCTACGAGCAGTACTTC
-,TRBD1,TRBV12-3/TRBV12-4,TRBJ2-1,CASSWAGTGGTEQFF,TGTGCCAGCAGCTGGGCCGGGACAGGGGGGACTGAGCAGTTCTTC
few,-,TRBV7-9,TRBJ1-2,CASTPFQSYTF,TGTGCCAGCACACCTTTTCAAAGCTACACCTTC
-,TRBD2,TRBV12-3/TRBV12-4,TRBJ2-3,CASSQAGGHTQYF,TGTGCCAGCAGTCAAGCGGGGGGGCATACACAGTATTTT
-,-,TRBV7-2,TRBJ2-5,CASTGGDETQYF,TGTGCCAGCACCGGGGGCGATGAGACCCAGTACTTC
-,-,TRBV4-2,TRBJ2-7,CASSLTFTGLSSYEQYF,TGTGCCAGCAGCTTAACCTTCACAGGGCTGAGCTCCTACGAGCAGTACTTC
-,-,TRBV15,TRBJ2-7,CATSRGGERPRGMEQYF,TGTGCCACCAGCCGAGGGGGTGAGAGACCTCGCGGTATGGAGCAGTACTTC
many,-,TRBV7-2,TRBJ1-4,CASSRDREKLFF,TGTGCCAGCAGCCGGGACCGTGAAAAACTGTTTTTT
-,TRBD1,TRBV20-1,TRBJ2-1,CSAQGQVSRDEQFF,TGCAGTGCCCAAGGACAGGTCTCTCGGGATGAGCAGTTCTTC
-,TRBD1,TRBV4-2,TRBJ2-4,CASSQERGLVQYF,TGTGCCAGCAGCCAAGAAAGGGGGCTCGTTCAGTACTTC
few,-,TRBV7-9,TRBJ2-1,CASSQTPREQFF,TGTGCCAGCAGCCAGACGCCCCGGGAGCAGTTCTTC
-,-,TRBV4-1,TRBJ2-5,CASSQGESSQGQTQYF,TGCGCCAGCAGCCAGGGGGAATCTAGCCAGGGGCAGACCCAGTACTTC
-,TRBD2,TRBV13,TRBJ2-1,CASSLGLAGGNVQFF,TGTGCCAGCAGCTTGGGACTAGCGGGGGGCAATGTGCAGTTCTTC
-,-,TRBV9,TRBJ1-2,CASSVGRESYGYTF,TGTGCCAGCAGCGTAGGCAGGGAGTCCTATGGCTACACCTTC
-,TRBD1,TRBV11-3,TRBJ2-3,CASSPGTGYIGTQYF,TGTGCCAGCAGCCCCGGGACAGGGTACATCGGTACGCAGTATTTT
few,-,TRBV5-1,TRBJ2-1,CASSFASGSSYNEQFF,TGCGCCAGCAGCTTTGCATCAGGGAGCTCCTACAATGAGCAGTTCTTC
few,TRBD2,TRBV7-2,TRBJ2-5,CASSFRLAGFQETQYF,TGTGCCAGCAGCTTTCGTCTAGCGGGGTTCCAAGAGACCCAGTACTTC